This entry lists 15 T cell receptor beta chains sequenced from one sample in a study of shared clonotypes between healthy human individuals. This table comes from immunoSEQ multiplex PCR, and its TCRdb copy is limited to in-frame clones, with some not included. This table holds some 1.5 million clones, 95% to 99% found once. The specimen was naive CD4+ T cells sorted from blood. Subset noted: CD45RA+ positively selected. The receptors come from a man under 40 in good health.

This chain joins TRBV10-2 and TRBJ2-5, with TRBD2 matching over 11 bases. The germline gives CDR1 WSHSY, CDR2 SAAADI. This CDR3 is built from 15 residues. The junction had 8 bases not matched to a gene; V was cut back by 6 bases and J by 5 bases. CDR3 bases: TGCGCCAGCAGGGCAACTAGCGGGAGTATCGAGACCCAGTACTTC. Encoded protein: CASRATSGSIETQYF.

This clone was picked up one time. The V and J genes are TRBV27 and TRBJ1-5, with D maybe TRBD1 (5 bases). The length of the CDR3 is 16 residues. The germline V gene encodes CDR1 MNHEY and CDR2 SMNVEV (reference sequence). Deletions cut 3 bases from V and 3 bases from J, with 15 bases between. Here the CDR3 reads CASSFRGWGDNQPQHF. Here the CDR3 DNA reads TGTGCCAGCAGTTTCCGTGGGTGGGGGGACAATCAGCCCCAGCATTTT.

This chain links TRBV28 with TRBJ2-1; 7 nucleotides agree with TRBD2. V gave up 8 bases and J gave up 4 bases; unmatched junction bases: 8. Germline V gene lookup returns CDR1 MDHEN and CDR2 SYDVKM. This CDR3 is built from 14 residues. The CDR3 reads CASHLSGSYNEQFF. Written as DNA, the CDR3 is TGTGCCAGCCACCTTAGCGGGTCGTACAATGAGCAGTTCTTC.

The genes are TRBV29-1 and TRBJ2-7; D ambiguous. CDR1 and CDR2 (germline): SQVTM, ANQGSEA. The CDR3 contains 16 residues. With 4 bases removed from V and 3 bases from J, the gap between germline ends came to 22 bases. CDR3 residues: CSVVALGPSRVYEQYF. CDR3 DNA sequence: TGCAGCGTTGTGGCACTCGGACCTTCTCGAGTCTACGAGCAGTACTTC.

The V call is TRBV28, the J call TRBJ1-4; 7 nucleotides agree with TRBD1. After removal of 4 bases from V and 6 bases from J, the junction contained 8 bases not matched to a gene. CDR3 size: 15 residues. Per germline, CDR1 MDHEN and CDR2 SYDVKM. The CDR3, as DNA: TGTGCCAGCAGTTCCGGGACAGCAACGCATGAAAAACTGTTTTTT. Translating it yields CASSSGTATHEKLFF.

V gene TRBV5-6 combines with J gene TRBJ2-5; the match to TRBD1 covers 10 bases. The V segment lost 5 bases and the J segment 7 bases; nucleotides outside the gene matches: 8. Germline values: CDR1 SGHDT, CDR2 YYEEEE. The CDR3 has 14 amino acids. As DNA, the CDR3 is TGTGCCAGCAGTTCTGGACAGGGGGTTGGGACCCAGTACTTC. Amino acid sequence: CASSSGQGVGTQYF. Together with reference TRBV5-6 and TRBJ2-5, the CDR3 gives the full variable domain: DAGVTQSPTHLIKTRGQQVTLRCSPKSGHDTVSWYQQALGQGPQFIFQYYEEEERQRGNFPDRFSGHQFPNYSSELNVNALLLGDSALYLCASSSGQGVGTQYFGPGTRLLVL.

The rearrangement links TRBV5-1 to TRBJ2-3, with 7 bases that match TRBD2. With 7 bases clipped from V and 2 bases from J, the junction kept 10 bases outside the gene matches. Germline CDR1 reads SGHRS; CDR2 reads YFSETQ. This CDR3 contains 15 residues. The CDR3 sequence: CASYKYGGTTDTQYF. The CDR3 DNA is TGCGCCAGCTACAAATACGGGGGGACCACAGATACGCAGTATTTT. Filled out from reference TRBV5-1 and TRBJ2-3, the complete variable domain reads KAGVTQTPRYLIKTRGQQVTLSCSPISGHRSVSWYQQTPGQGLQFLFEYFSETQRNKGNFPGRFSGRQFSNSRSEMNVSTLELGDSALYLCASYKYGGTTDTQYFGPGTRLTVL.

J is TRBJ2-5 and V is TRBV28; 12 nucleotides agree with TRBD2. V dropped 8 bases and J dropped 2; count of bases not matched to a gene: 12. The CDR3 has 17 amino acids. Germline CDR1 MDHEN, CDR2 SYDVKM. CDR3 loop: CASHSGASGRGQETQYF. DNA of the CDR3: TGTGCCAGCCATTCGGGGGCTAGCGGGAGGGGACAAGAGACCCAGTACTTC.

The chain recombines TRBV29-1 with TRBJ2-1, with 8 bases matching TRBD2. This CDR3 has 15 amino acids. V dropped 6 bases and J dropped 0; count of bases not matched to a gene: 7. Germline V lookup: CDR1 SQVTM, CDR2 ANQGSEA. The CDR3 nucleotides are TGCAGCGTCCTCGGGGGGGGAGGCTCCTACAATGAGCAGTTCTTC. Its protein is CSVLGGGGSYNEQFF.

This clone was detected only once. The V and J genes are TRBV30 and TRBJ2-7; TRBD2 is a possible D gene (6 bases). Trimming shortened V by 0 bases and J by 5 bases, and 14 bases separated the two germline ends. CDR1 and CDR2 (germline): GTSNPN, SVGIG (reference sequence). The CDR3 length is 14 residues. The DNA for the CDR3 is TGTGCCTGGAGTGTAATGGGCGGGACCAACGAGCAGTACTTC. It translates to CAWSVMGGTNEQYF. Filled out from reference TRBV30 and TRBJ2-7, the complete variable domain reads SQTIHQWPATLVQPVGSPLSLECTVEGTSNPNLYWYRQAAGRGLQLLFYSVGIGQISSEVPQNLSASRPQDRQFILSSKKLLLSDSGFYLCAWSVMGGTNEQYFGPGTRLTVT.

J is TRBJ2-7 and V is TRBV15, with 10 bases fitting TRBD2. Per the germline V gene, CDR1 is LNHNV and CDR2 is YYDKDF (reference sequence). With V trimmed by 0 bases and J by 4 bases, 12 bases remained unmatched. The CDR3 is 18 amino acids. The CDR3 loop reads CATSRDVQPSGSSYEQYF. The CDR3 DNA is TGTGCCACCAGCAGAGATGTCCAACCTAGCGGGAGCAGTTACGAGCAGTACTTC.

The chain combines TRBV2 with TRBJ2-5; D may be TRBD1 (5 bases). Per germline, CDR1 SNHLY and CDR2 FYNNEI. The CDR3 is 15 residues long. Trimming took off 0 bases at V and 2 bases at J, with 10 bases between the two ends. In DNA, the CDR3 is TGTGCCAGCAGTGAAGCGCTGACAGTTCAAGAGACCCAGTACTTC. It yields the protein CASSEALTVQETQYF. The variable domain in full, with the rest retrieved from reference TRBV2 and TRBJ2-5, is EPEVTQTPSHQVTQMGQEVILRCVPISNHLYFYWYRQILGQKVEFLVSFYNNEISEKSEIFDDQFSVERPDGSNFTLKIRSTKLEDSAMYFCASSEALTVQETQYFGPGTRLLVL.

The V gene is TRBV7-8, the J gene TRBJ2-7; TRBD1 or TRBD2 may be the D gene (5 bases each). The ends were cut back, 3 bases at V and 1 base at J, with 10 bases in the middle. CDR1 SGHVS and CDR2 FQNEAQ come from the germline V gene. The CDR3 has 14 residues. DNA for the CDR3: TGTGCCAGCAGCTTGGGGGTAGGGTCCTACGAGCAGTACTTC. The encoded protein is CASSLGVGSYEQYF.

V and J are TRBV19 and TRBJ2-7; TRBD1 matches at 9 bases. With V trimmed by 4 bases and J by 5 bases, 9 bases remained unmatched. Germline loops: CDR1 LNHDA, CDR2 SQIVND (reference sequence). The length of the CDR3 is 15 residues. The CDR3 reads CASSTRDREMNEQYF. The CDR3 DNA reads as TGTGCCAGTAGTACCCGGGACAGGGAAATGAACGAGCAGTACTTC.

The rearrangement links TRBV11-3 to TRBJ2-3; 7 positions agree with TRBD1. The CDR3 contains 15 residues. J gave up 2 bases and V 5 bases, and 7 bases lay outside the gene matches. From germline, CDR1 is SGHNT and CDR2 YENEEA. The CDR3 is CASSPRGLDTDTQYF. The CDR3 DNA follows: TGTGCCAGCAGCCCAAGGGGGCTTGACACAGATACGCAGTATTTT.